Listed below are T cell receptor beta chains from one sample, sequenced in a study of shared clonotypes between healthy human individuals. Method: immunoSEQ multiplex PCR; TCRdb's copy keeps in-frame clones and lacks some. The table shows roughly 1,100,000 clones, with about 75% occurring only once. What was sequenced was memory CD4+ T cells sorted from blood. Source of these receptors: a man between 18 and 35 years old in good health. Each CDR3 is given with its conserved first and last residue. A D gene is named only where the DNA matches it firmly. Not every row has a clone size; where given, it reads once, few, many or a size class.

D	J	size	V	DNA	CDR3
TRBD1	TRBJ2-5	.	TRBV10-1	TGCGCCAGCAGCGCCGGACAGGTAGAGACCCAGTACTTC	CASSAGQVETQYF
.	TRBJ2-3	.	TRBV6-1	TGTGCCAGCGTTGTAGGGGATACGCAGTATTTT	CASVVGDTQYF
TRBD1	TRBJ2-5	.	TRBV5-1	TGCGCCAGCAGCTTGCGAGGACAGGGACTCCAAGAGACCCAGTACTTC	CASSLRGQGLQETQYF
TRBD2	TRBJ2-7	.	TRBV18	TGTGCCAGCTCACCCAGAACCGGGACTAGCGTTTACGAGCAGTACTTC	CASSPRTGTSVYEQYF
TRBD2	TRBJ2-1	.	TRBV5-1	TGCGCCAGCAGCTTGCTTGGCGGGAGGGGCCCCAATGAGCAGTTCTTC	CASSLLGGRGPNEQFF
.	TRBJ1-2	.	TRBV5-5	TGTGCCAGCAGCTTTGTACCAGACTATGGCTACACCTTC	CASSFVPDYGYTF
TRBD2	TRBJ2-4	.	TRBV7-2	TGTGCCAGCAGCTTAGGGGCTAGCGGGGACATTCAGTACTTC	CASSLGASGDIQYF
.	TRBJ2-5	.	TRBV29-1	TGCAGCGTTGGCCGACAAGAGACCCAGTACTTC	CSVGRQETQYF
TRBD1	TRBJ2-5	once	TRBV12-5	TGTGCTAGTGGTTTAGGGGGCGCGGAAGAGACCCAGTACTTC	CASGLGGAEETQYF
TRBD1	TRBJ2-3	once	TRBV7-2	TGTGCCAGCAGCCGACAGGGGTCTAACACAGATACGCAGTATTTT	CASSRQGSNTDTQYF
.	TRBJ1-1	.	TRBV7-6	TGTGCCAGCACGAGTATAGTTGAAGCTTTCTTT	CASTSIVEAFF
TRBD2	TRBJ2-1	.	TRBV9	TGTGCCAGCAGCGTAGGAATAGCGGGGGGCGCCCTCAATGAGCAGTTCTTC	CASSVGIAGGALNEQFF
.	TRBJ2-1	.	TRBV30	TGTGCCTGGAGTCGGGGCTATGAGCAGTTCTTC	CAWSRGYEQFF
.	TRBJ2-7	.	TRBV28	TGTGCCAGCAGTCCCCCGCGGAACTACGAGCAGTACTTC	CASSPPRNYEQYF
.	TRBJ2-7	.	TRBV19	TGTGCCAGTAGCTCCGCCGGGGGGACATCCTACGAGCAGTACTTC	CASSSAGGTSYEQYF
TRBD1	TRBJ2-7	.	TRBV29-1	TGCAGCGTCGGCCGGGACAGTTTATCCTACGAGCAGTACTTC	CSVGRDSLSYEQYF
TRBD2	TRBJ2-3	.	TRBV4-2	TGTGCCAGCAGCCAAGACAGGGTAGCTACTAGCGGGGAAGATACGCAGTATTTT	CASSQDRVATSGEDTQYF
TRBD2	TRBJ2-1	.	TRBV10-1	TGCGCCAGCAGCAACGGACTAGCGGCGAGCTCCTACAATGAGCAGTTCTTC	CASSNGLAASSYNEQFF
.	TRBJ2-1	once	TRBV30	TGTGCCTGGAGTCCAAACCGACTCGATGAGCAGTTCTTC	CAWSPNRLDEQFF
TRBD1	TRBJ1-2	.	TRBV19	TGTGCCAGTAGTCCGGGGTCAAGACAGGGGTACTATGGCTACACCTTC	CASSPGSRQGYYGYTF
TRBD2	TRBJ2-3	.	TRBV28	TGTGCCAGCAGCATAGCGGGGGGCAACACAGATACGCAGTATTTT	CASSIAGGNTDTQYF
TRBD2	TRBJ2-1	.	TRBV7-2	TGTGCCAGCAGCCCGCGAGCGGGGTCCTACAATGAGCAGTTCTTC	CASSPRAGSYNEQFF
.	TRBJ2-6	.	TRBV5-4	TGTGCCAGCAGCTTGGAGGGCTCTGGGGCCAACGTCCTGACTTTC	CASSLEGSGANVLTF
.	TRBJ2-7	.	TRBV6-1	TGTGCCAGCAGTGATTGGGGGGGGGCTCTCTACGAGCAGTACTTC	CASSDWGGALYEQYF
TRBD2	TRBJ2-7	few	TRBV4-1	TGCGCCAGCAGCCAACGTAGCGGGGGGGAGTACGAGCAGTACTTC	CASSQRSGGEYEQYF
.	TRBJ1-4	.	TRBV19	TGTGCCAGTAGTACAGGCGGATTAACTAATGAAAAACTGTTTTTT	CASSTGGLTNEKLFF
.	TRBJ2-1	.	TRBV6-1	TGTGCCACTTCGGCGGGCCCTTACAATGAGCAGTTCTTC	CATSAGPYNEQFF
TRBD1	TRBJ2-5	.	TRBV29-1	TGCAGCGTGGGGGGTGGGACAGGGGTCAAGGAGACCCAGTACTTC	CSVGGGTGVKETQYF
.	TRBJ2-1	.	TRBV6-1	TGTGCCAGCAGTACGCGGGACACCCGACCTGGTGAGCAGTTCTTC	CASSTRDTRPGEQFF
.	TRBJ2-3	.	TRBV4-2	TGTGCCAGCAGCTTACGCACAGATACGCAGTATTTT	CASSLRTDTQYF
.	TRBJ2-7	.	TRBV28	TGTGCCAGCAGTCAGGACATCTACGAGCAGTACTTC	CASSQDIYEQYF
.	TRBJ2-2	.	TRBV19	TGTGCCAGTAGTATGGGCAGGGGAGGAACCGGGGAGCTGTTTTTT	CASSMGRGGTGELFF
.	TRBJ2-6	.	TRBV10-3	TGTGCCATCAGTGGACCCGGCGGGGACACGGCATACTCTGGGGCCAACGTCCTGACTTTC	CAISGPGGDTAYSGANVLTF
.	TRBJ1-4	few	TRBV5-1	TGCGCCAGCAGCTTTTCTGGGGCAAAGGATGAAAAACTGTTTTTT	CASSFSGAKDEKLFF
.	TRBJ1-6	once	TRBV27	TGTGCCAGCAGTTCAAGGCAGAATAGATCACCCCTCCACTTT	CASSSRQNRSPLHF
.	TRBJ2-2	.	TRBV11-3	TGTGCCAGCAGCTTGGTCCCCCTGAGTGGGGAGCTGTTTTTT	CASSLVPLSGELFF
TRBD2	TRBJ2-1	.	TRBV5-1	TGCGCCACCAAAGGAGGGCTAGCGGGAGGGCCGGCGAACAATGAGCAGTTCTTC	CATKGGLAGGPANNEQFF
.	TRBJ2-3	.	TRBV5-1	TGCGCCAGCAGCTTGGATCCCTCCACAAGCACAGATACGCAGTATTTT	CASSLDPSTSTDTQYF
.	TRBJ1-3	once	TRBV9	TGTGCCAGCAGCCCCAGGGACTCTGGAAACACCATATATTTT	CASSPRDSGNTIYF
.	TRBJ2-3	.	TRBV27	TGTGCCAGCAGTTTTACCGGGACAAGGAGCACAGATACGCAGTATTTT	CASSFTGTRSTDTQYF
.	TRBJ2-7	.	TRBV19	TGTGCCAGTAGTATAGGGGAAGTAGGCAGCTACGAGCAGTACTTC	CASSIGEVGSYEQYF
.	TRBJ2-3	.	TRBV6-1	TGTGCCATTACCGCCGGCTATTCCACAGATACGCAGTATTTT	CAITAGYSTDTQYF